These 9 T cell receptor beta chains came from one sample sequenced in a study of early T cells in non-severe SARS-CoV-2 infection. TCRdb re-called the 5' RACE reads with MiXCR, one entry per CDR3 protein. The sample lists more than 90,000 distinct CDR3 sequences, roughly an eighth occurring once. Material for sequencing was whole blood. The source is an adult who was a healthcare worker with PCR-confirmed SARS-CoV-2 infection or an uninfected control (not recorded which).

This clonotype was seen at least ten times. The genes are TRBV6-6 and TRBJ2-1, with D tentatively TRBD1 (7 bases). The CDR3 has 15 residues. Trimming cost V 2 bases and J 10 bases, with 18 bases left between them. Germline-derived CDR1 and CDR2 are MNHNY and SVGAGI (reference sequence). The CDR3 is CASSYEAGGKGEQFF. DNA for the CDR3: TGTGCCAGCAGTTACGAAGCAGGGGGGAAGGGAGAGCAGTTCTTC.

This clonotype was seen ten or more times. This chain connects TRBV2 to TRBJ1-1; D gene uncertain. V was shortened by 2 bases and J by 2 bases, with 9 bases between the two germline ends. The CDR3 length is 14 residues. Germline CDR1 is SNHLY and CDR2 is FYNNEI. CDR3 bases: TGTGCCAGCAGTGAACGGGTGGCAAACACTGAAGCTTTCTTT. Its translation is CASSERVANTEAFF.

This clonotype was counted ten times or more. J is TRBJ1-6 and V is TRBV11-2, with unresolved D. Germline V gene lookup returns CDR1 SGHAT and CDR2 FQNNGV. With 2 bases removed from V and 0 bases from J, the gap between germline ends came to 8 bases. CDR3 length: 16 residues. For the CDR3, the DNA is TGTGCCAGCAGCTTATCCGGCCTCTCCTATAATTCACCCCTCCACTTT. The encoded protein is CASSLSGLSYNSPLHF.

The chain combines TRBV7-8 with TRBJ2-1; 8 bases fit TRBD2. CDR3 size: 16 residues. CDR1 is SGHVS and CDR2 is FQNEAQ in the germline V gene. Germline trimming cut 5 bases from V and 4 bases from J; bases unmatched to any gene: 10. The CDR3, as DNA: TGTGCCAGCAGCCCCCAACTAGCGGAGCCTTACAATGAGCAGTTCTTC. Amino acid sequence: CASSPQLAEPYNEQFF.

The table lists this clonotype with a few counts. The chain employs TRBV28 and TRBJ2-7, with D possibly being TRBD2 (6 bases). The V end was cut by 1 base, the J end by 6 bases, with 16 bases between. CDR1 and CDR2 (germline): MDHEN, SYDVKM. The CDR3 is made up of 15 amino acids. The CDR3 bases are TGTGCCAGCAGTTTATTGTCCTCCGTCGGGGGCGAGCAGTACTTC. Encoded protein: CASSLLSSVGGEQYF.

Remarks on this clonotype: The conserved phenylalanine or tryptophan normally closing the CDR3 is absent here, so this likely arose from a read error. The J gene is TRBJ1-1, the V gene TRBV18; possible D gene TRBD1, 6 bases. Germline CDR1 is KGHSH and CDR2 is LQKENI. CDR3 length: 15 residues. Trimming took off 5 bases at V and 0 bases at J, with 13 bases between the two ends. The CDR3 sequence is CASSVGGGMNTEAFL. The CDR3 DNA reads as TGTGCCAGCTCAGTAGGAGGGGGGATGAACACTGAAGCTTTCCTT.

This clonotype was counted only a few times. The rearrangement uses TRBV7-6 and TRBJ2-3; a weak D match, TRBD2 (6 bases). V was pared by 11 bases and J by 1 base, with 28 bases between. Germline CDR1 is SGHVS and CDR2 is FNYEAQ. This CDR3 spans 18 amino acids. CDR3 region: CASMIGQGGLSGTDTQYF. The CDR3 nucleotides are TGTGCCTCGATGATAGGGCAGGGAGGATTGTCGGGCACAGATACGCAGTATTTT.

In this sample, this clonotype turned up many times. The genes are TRBV20-1 and TRBJ2-2, with unresolved D. Germline CDR1 reads DFQATT; CDR2 reads SNEGSKA (reference sequence). Trimming removed 5 bases at V and 6 bases at J, with 7 bases between. This CDR3 spans 11 amino acids. Here the CDR3 reads CSAAQAGELFF. The CDR3 nucleotides read TGCAGTGCTGCCCAGGCCGGGGAGCTGTTTTTT.

In this sample, this clonotype turned up a few times. The genes are TRBV20-1 and TRBJ2-1, with 10 bases lining up with TRBD2. Germline V gene lookup returns CDR1 DFQATT and CDR2 SNEGSKA (reference sequence). The CDR3 is 14 amino acids. V shed 5 bases and J 7 bases; nucleotides not matched to a gene: 8. Here the CDR3 reads CSASLAGVMNEQFF. The CDR3 coding sequence is TGCAGTGCTTCCCTAGCGGGGGTAATGAATGAGCAGTTCTTC.